This TCR beta chain stems from a study of tumor and adjacent non-tumor tissue in lung cancer. Study-wide context: There were 12 adenocarcinoma, 2 squamous cell carcinoma and 1 small cell lung cancer cases.

No cell sorting was done before RNA was extracted from the tissue. Study-level points and caveats: Top 100 clones took a larger repertoire share in normal lung.

TCRbeta libraries were built with three rounds of nested PCR, modified from ARM-PCR. TCRdb processed the multiplex PCR reads anew with MiXCR; each CDR3 protein has one entry. The sample has about 82,000 distinct CDR3 sequences, about three quarters seen once. After removal of 7 bases from V and 6 bases from J, the junction contained 8 bases not matched to a gene. The CDR3 is 15 amino acids. CDR1 is MNHEY and CDR2 is SVGAGI in the germline V gene. With regard to this clonotype: Its antigen is not identified.

J is TRBJ2-1 and V is TRBV6-5; TRBD2 matches at 11 bases. The sequence was obtained from a woman between 45 and 65 years old with non-small cell lung cancer. The specimen was lung tumor tissue. CDR3 region: CASINTSGSINEQFF. Written as DNA, the CDR3 is TGTGCCAGCATCAATACTAGCGGGAGTATCAATGAGCAGTTCTTC.